The 6 T cell receptor beta chains reported below all come from one sample, sequenced in a study of cytomegalovirus exposure and HLA in healthy donors. This PCR relied on a set of 60 Vbeta primers and 13 Jbeta primers. Only in-frame clones appear in the TCRdb table, and some are missing; sequencing was by immunoSEQ multiplex PCR. This table has some 150,000 clones, around 77% appearing once. Sequencing was done on a sample of PBMCs. These receptors all stem from a man aged 30-40 years in good health and CMV-seropositive.

The CDR3 region is CASSSPGQGTYEQYF. The CDR3, as DNA: TGCGCCAGCAGCTCACCGGGACAGGGAACCTACGAGCAGTACTTC. The V call is TRBV5-1, the J call TRBJ2-7, with TRBD1 matching over 9 bases. The germline CDR1 and CDR2 sequences are SGHRS and YFSETQ. The CDR3 contains 15 residues. V shed 3 bases, J shed 2 bases, and the junction held 6 bases outside the gene matches.

The rearrangement joins TRBV7-9 to TRBJ2-1, with 9 nucleotides matching TRBD1. Trimming took 3 bases from V and 8 from J; bases not matched to a gene: 11. The CDR3 runs to 16 residues. The germline gives CDR1 SEHNR, CDR2 FQNEAQ (reference sequence). This CDR3 reads CASSLGTGTFVDEQFF. In DNA, the CDR3 is TGTGCCAGCAGCTTGGGGACAGGGACCTTTGTGGATGAGCAGTTCTTC.

The rearrangement uses TRBV20-1 and TRBJ1-2; the match to TRBD1 covers 8 bases. Germline lookup yields CDR1 DFQATT and CDR2 SNEGSKA (reference sequence). Trimming at V came to 8 bases and at J to 7 bases, leaving 6 bases not matched to a gene. The CDR3 is 11 amino acids. The CDR3 here is CSLDRVGGYTF. The CDR3 nucleotides are TGCAGTCTGGACAGGGTGGGTGGCTACACCTTC.

The J gene is TRBJ1-5, the V gene TRBV6-1; D perhaps matches TRBD1 (5 bases). The CDR3 is made up of 15 amino acids. The germline V gene has CDR1 MNHNS and CDR2 SASEGT. V dropped 6 bases and J dropped 8 bases, with 20 bases sitting between them. Here the CDR3 reads CASRGRNLGGEPQHF. DNA of the CDR3: TGTGCCAGCAGGGGGCGCAATCTAGGCGGGGAGCCCCAGCATTTT.

The rearrangement uses TRBV7-9 and TRBJ2-3; D is ambiguous. CDR3 size: 14 residues. Per the germline V gene, CDR1 is SEHNR and CDR2 is FQNEAQ (reference sequence). The germline V and J ends were trimmed by 5 bases and 2 bases, with 11 bases remaining between them. CDR3 coding DNA: TGTGCCAGCAGCCTGCCCGGGTACACAGATACGCAGTATTTT. Its translation: CASSLPGYTDTQYF.

The chain joins TRBV28 to TRBJ1-4, with D uncertain. The V gene lost 5 bases and the J gene lost 4 bases, with 17 bases spanning the gap. The CDR3 length is 16 residues. Germline V lookup: CDR1 MDHEN, CDR2 SYDVKM. The CDR3 bases are TGTGCCAGCAGTCCCGACGTCGGCAGCGTTAATGAAAAACTGTTTTTT. It specifies CASSPDVGSVNEKLFF.